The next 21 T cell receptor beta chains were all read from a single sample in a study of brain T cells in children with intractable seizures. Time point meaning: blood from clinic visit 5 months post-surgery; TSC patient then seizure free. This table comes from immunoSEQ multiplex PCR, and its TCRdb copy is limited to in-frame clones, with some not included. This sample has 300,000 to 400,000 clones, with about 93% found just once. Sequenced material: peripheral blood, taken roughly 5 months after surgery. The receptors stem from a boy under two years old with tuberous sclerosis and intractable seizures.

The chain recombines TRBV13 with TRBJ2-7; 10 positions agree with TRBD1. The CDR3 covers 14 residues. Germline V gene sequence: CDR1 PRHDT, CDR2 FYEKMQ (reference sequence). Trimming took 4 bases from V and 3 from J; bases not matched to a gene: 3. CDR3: CASSSRDRGYEQYF. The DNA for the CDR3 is TGTGCCAGCAGCTCCCGGGACAGGGGCTACGAGCAGTACTTC.

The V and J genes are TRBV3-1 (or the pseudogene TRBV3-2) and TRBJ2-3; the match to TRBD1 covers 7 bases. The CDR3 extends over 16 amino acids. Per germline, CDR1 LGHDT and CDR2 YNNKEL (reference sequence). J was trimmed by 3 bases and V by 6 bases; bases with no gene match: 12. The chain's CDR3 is CASSYQQGSWTDTQYF. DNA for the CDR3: TGTGCCAGCAGTTACCAACAGGGGAGTTGGACAGATACGCAGTATTTT.

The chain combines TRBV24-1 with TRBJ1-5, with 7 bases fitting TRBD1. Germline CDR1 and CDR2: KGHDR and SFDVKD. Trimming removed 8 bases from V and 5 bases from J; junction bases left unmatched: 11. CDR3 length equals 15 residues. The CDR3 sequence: CATTTSGQVDQPQHF. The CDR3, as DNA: TGTGCCACCACCACCAGTGGACAGGTCGATCAGCCCCAGCATTTT.

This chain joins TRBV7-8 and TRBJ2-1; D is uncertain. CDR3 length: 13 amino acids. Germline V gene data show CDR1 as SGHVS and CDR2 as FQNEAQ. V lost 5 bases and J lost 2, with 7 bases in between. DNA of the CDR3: TGTGCCAGCAGCCTCCGGGCCTACAATGAGCAGTTCTTC. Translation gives CASSLRAYNEQFF. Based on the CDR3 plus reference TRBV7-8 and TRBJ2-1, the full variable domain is GAGVSQSPRYKVAKRGQDVALRCDPISGHVSLFWYQQALGQGPEFLTYFQNEAQLDKSGLPSDRFFAERPEGSVSTLKIQRTQQEDSAVYLCASSLRAYNEQFFGPGTRLTVL.

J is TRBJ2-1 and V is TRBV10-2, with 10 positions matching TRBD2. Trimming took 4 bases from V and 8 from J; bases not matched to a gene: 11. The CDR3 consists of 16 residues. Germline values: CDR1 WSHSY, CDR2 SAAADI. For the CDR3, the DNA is TGCGCCAGCAGTGGGGAGCTAGCGGGAGTATACCATGAGCAGTTCTTC. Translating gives CASSGELAGVYHEQFF.

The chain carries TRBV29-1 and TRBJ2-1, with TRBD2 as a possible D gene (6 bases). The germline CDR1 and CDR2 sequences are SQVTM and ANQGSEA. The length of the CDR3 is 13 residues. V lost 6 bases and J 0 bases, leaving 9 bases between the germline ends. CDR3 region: CSVYGGSYNEQFF. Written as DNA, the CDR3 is TGCAGCGTGTACGGGGGCTCCTACAATGAGCAGTTCTTC.

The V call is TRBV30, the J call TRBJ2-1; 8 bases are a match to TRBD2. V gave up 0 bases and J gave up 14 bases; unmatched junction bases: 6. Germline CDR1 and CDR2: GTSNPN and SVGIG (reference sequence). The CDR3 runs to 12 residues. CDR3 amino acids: CAWSVSGSSKFF. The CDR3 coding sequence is TGTGCCTGGAGTGTGAGCGGGAGCAGTAAGTTCTTC.

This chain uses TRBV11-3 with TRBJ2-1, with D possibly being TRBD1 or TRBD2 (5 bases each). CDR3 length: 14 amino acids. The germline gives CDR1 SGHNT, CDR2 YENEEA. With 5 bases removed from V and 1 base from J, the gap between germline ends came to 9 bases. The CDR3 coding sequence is TGTGCCAGCAGCCAAGAGGGGTCCTACAATGAGCAGTTCTTC. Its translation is CASSQEGSYNEQFF.

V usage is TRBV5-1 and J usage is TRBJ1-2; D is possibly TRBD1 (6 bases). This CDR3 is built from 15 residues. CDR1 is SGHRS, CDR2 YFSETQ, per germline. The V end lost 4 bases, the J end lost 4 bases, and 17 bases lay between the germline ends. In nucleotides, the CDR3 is TGCGCCAGCAGCGAGGTGGGGGCCGAGACCTATGGCTACACCTTC. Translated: CASSEVGAETYGYTF. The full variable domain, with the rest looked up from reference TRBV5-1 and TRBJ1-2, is KAGVTQTPRYLIKTRGQQVTLSCSPISGHRSVSWYQQTPGQGLQFLFEYFSETQRNKGNFPGRFSGRQFSNSRSEMNVSTLELGDSALYLCASSEVGAETYGYTFGSGTRLTVV.

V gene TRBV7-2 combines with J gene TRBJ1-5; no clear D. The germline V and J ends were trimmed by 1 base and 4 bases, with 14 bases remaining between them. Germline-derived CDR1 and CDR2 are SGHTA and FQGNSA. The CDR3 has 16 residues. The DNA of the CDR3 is TGTGCCAGCAGCTTAGTGGTCGGGAGGGCAAATCAGCCCCAGCATTTT. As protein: CASSLVVGRANQPQHF. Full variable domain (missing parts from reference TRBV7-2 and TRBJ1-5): GAGVSQSPSNKVTEKGKDVELRCDPISGHTALYWYRQSLGQGLEFLIYFQGNSAPDKSGLPSDRFSAERTGGSVSTLTIQRTQQEDSAVYLCASSLVVGRANQPQHFGDGTRLSIL.

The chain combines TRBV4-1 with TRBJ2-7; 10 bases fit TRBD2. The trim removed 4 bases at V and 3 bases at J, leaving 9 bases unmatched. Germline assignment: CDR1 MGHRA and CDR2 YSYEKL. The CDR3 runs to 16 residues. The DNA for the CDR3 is TGCGCCAGCAGCCTGCTTACTAGCGGGGAACGCTACGAGCAGTACTTC. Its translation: CASSLLTSGERYEQYF.

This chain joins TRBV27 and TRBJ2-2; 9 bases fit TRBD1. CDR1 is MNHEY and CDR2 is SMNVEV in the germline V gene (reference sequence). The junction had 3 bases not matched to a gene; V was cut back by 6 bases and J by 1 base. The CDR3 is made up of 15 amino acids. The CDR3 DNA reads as TGTGCCAGCAGCCCGGACAGGGGGAACACCGGGGAGCTGTTTTTT. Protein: CASSPDRGNTGELFF.

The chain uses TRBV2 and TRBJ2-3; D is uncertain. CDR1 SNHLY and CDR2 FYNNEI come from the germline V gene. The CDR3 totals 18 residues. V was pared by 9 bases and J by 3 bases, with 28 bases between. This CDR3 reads CARQKKSTEIVGTDTQYF. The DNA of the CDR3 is TGTGCCAGACAAAAGAAATCAACCGAGATAGTGGGGACAGATACGCAGTATTTT.

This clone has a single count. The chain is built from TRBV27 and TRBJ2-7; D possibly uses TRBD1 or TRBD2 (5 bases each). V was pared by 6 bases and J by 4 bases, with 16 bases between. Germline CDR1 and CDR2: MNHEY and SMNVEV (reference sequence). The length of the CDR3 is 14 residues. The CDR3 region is CASSTGTGLYEQYF. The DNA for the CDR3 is TGTGCCAGCAGCACCGGGACCGGACTGTACGAGCAGTACTTC.

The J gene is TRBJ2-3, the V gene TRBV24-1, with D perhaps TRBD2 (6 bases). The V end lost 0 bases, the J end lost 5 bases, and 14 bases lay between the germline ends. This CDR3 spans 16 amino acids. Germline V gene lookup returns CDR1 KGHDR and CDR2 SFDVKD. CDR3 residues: CATSDLGGAMLDTQYF. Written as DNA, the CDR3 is TGTGCCACCAGTGATTTGGGAGGGGCCATGCTAGATACGCAGTATTTT.

The CDR3 loop reads CASSRSSGGAGEQFF. The CDR3 bases are TGTGCCAGCAGCAGGTCTAGCGGGGGGGCGGGTGAGCAGTTCTTC. The rearrangement joins TRBV6-5 to TRBJ2-1; 12 bases are a match to TRBD2. The germline gives CDR1 MNHEY, CDR2 SVGAGI. With 6 bases clipped from V and 9 bases from J, the junction kept 9 bases outside the gene matches. There are 15 residues in the CDR3.

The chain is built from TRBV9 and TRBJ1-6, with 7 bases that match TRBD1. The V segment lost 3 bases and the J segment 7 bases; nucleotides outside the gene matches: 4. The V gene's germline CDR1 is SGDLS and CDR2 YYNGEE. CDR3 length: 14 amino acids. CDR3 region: CASSDRGRNSPLHF. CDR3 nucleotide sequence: TGTGCCAGCAGCGACAGGGGCAGGAATTCACCCCTCCACTTT.

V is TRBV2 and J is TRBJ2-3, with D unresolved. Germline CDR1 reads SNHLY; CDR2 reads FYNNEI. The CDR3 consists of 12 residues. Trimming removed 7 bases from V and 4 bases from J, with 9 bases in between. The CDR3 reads CASKGDADTQYF. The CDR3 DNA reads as TGTGCCAGCAAAGGAGATGCAGATACGCAGTATTTT.

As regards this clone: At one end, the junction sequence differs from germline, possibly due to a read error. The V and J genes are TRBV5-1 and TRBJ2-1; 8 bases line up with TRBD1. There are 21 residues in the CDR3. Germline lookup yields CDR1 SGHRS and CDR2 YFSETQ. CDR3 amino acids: CASSPNRTGYTHGDPRDEQFF. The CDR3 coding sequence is TGCGCTAGCAGCCCGAATAGGACAGGGTACACTCACGGGGACCCTCGAGATGAGCAGTTCTTC. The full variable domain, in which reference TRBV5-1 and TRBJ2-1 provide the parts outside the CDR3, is KAGVTQTPRYLIKTRGQQVTLSCSPISGHRSVSWYQQTPGQGLQFLFEYFSETQRNKGNFPGRFSGRQFSNSRSEMNVSTLELGDSALYLCASSPNRTGYTHGDPRDEQFFGPGTRLTVL.

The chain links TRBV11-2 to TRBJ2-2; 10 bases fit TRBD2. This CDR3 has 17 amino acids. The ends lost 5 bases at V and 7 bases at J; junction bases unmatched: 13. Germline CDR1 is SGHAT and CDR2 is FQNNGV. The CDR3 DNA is TGTGCCAGCAGCCCATCACTTCTAGCGGGAGATAACGGGGAGCTGTTTTTT. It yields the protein CASSPSLLAGDNGELFF.

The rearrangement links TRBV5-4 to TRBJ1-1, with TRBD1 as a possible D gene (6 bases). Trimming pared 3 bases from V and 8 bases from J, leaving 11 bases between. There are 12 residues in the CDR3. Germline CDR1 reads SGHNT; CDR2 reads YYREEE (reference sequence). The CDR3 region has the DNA TGTGCCAGCAGCTCCGGACAGAAGGAAGCTTTCTTT. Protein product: CASSSGQKEAFF.